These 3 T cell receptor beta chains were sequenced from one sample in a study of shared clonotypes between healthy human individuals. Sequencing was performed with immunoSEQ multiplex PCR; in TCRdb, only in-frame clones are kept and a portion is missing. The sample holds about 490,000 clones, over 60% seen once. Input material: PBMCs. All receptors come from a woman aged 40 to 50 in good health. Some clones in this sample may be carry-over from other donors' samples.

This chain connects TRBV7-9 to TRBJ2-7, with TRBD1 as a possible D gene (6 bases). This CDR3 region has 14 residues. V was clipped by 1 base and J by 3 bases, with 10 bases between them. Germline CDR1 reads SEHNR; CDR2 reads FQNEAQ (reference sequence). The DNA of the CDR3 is TGTGCCAGCAGCTTAGGTGGGGGCTTCTACGAGCAGTACTTC. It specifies CASSLGGGFYEQYF.

The CDR3 bases are TGCAGCGTTGAAGCCCGGACTCACCGGCCCTACAATGAGCAGTTCTTC. It is translated as CSVEARTHRPYNEQFF. The chain recombines TRBV29-1 with TRBJ2-1, with D perhaps TRBD2 (5 bases). In germline, CDR1 is SQVTM, CDR2 ANQGSEA. Deletions cut 1 base from V and 2 bases from J, with 15 bases between. This CDR3 spans 16 amino acids.

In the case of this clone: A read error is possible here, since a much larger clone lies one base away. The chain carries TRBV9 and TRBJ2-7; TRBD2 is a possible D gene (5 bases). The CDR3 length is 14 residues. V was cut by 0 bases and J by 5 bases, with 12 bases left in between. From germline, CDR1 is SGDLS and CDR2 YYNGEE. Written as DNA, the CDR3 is TGTGCCAGCAGCGTAGGCGGGTCCACCCACGAGCAGTACTTC. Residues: CASSVGGSTHEQYF.